This TCR beta chain came from a study of naive and memory T cell subsets. The beta constant-region primer was an equimolar mix of two oligonucleotides covering TRBC1 and TRBC2. The ligated cDNA underwent four PCR rounds using SP2 and nested alpha and beta constant-region primers. One entry per CDR3 protein, called by TCRdb with MiXCR from the UMI-ligation and nested PCR reads. The data hold 8,500 to 10,000 distinct CDR3 sequences, with about 6% observed a single time. Germline V gene data show CDR1 as SNHLY and CDR2 as FYNNEI. The CDR3 has 15 residues. Trimming removed 6 bases from V and 6 bases from J, with 15 bases in between. After the first PCR, alpha and beta chain libraries were processed separately. In this sample, this clonotype turned up many times.

The chain is built from TRBV2 and TRBJ1-6, with D hard to call. The TCR comes from a human donor in good health. The sequencing sample was made of CD4+ TEMRA cells from blood. As to subset: effector memory re-expressing CD45RA, CD45RA+ CD27-. The CDR3 sequence: CASSDLLHGNSPLHF. Here the CDR3 DNA reads TGTGCCAGCAGCGATCTCCTCCACGGTAATTCACCCCTCCACTTT.